These 15 T cell receptor beta chains share one sample of origin, sequenced in a study of blood T cell repertoires in COVID-19. Profiling relied on immunoSEQ multiplex PCR, and the TCRdb table lists in-frame clones only, not all of them. The sample comprises approximately 300,000 clones, roughly nine tenths of which are singletons, and under 6.5% rests with the top ten. Sequencing was carried out using peripheral blood. These receptors came from a man between 18 and 29 years old who had recovered from COVID-19.

This clone was observed once. The J gene is TRBJ2-3, the V gene TRBV5-1, with a weak D call TRBD1 (5 bases). Trimming removed 4 bases from V and 6 bases from J, with 12 bases in between. Germline-derived CDR1 and CDR2 are SGHRS and YFSETQ. CDR3 size: 13 residues. In DNA, the CDR3 is TGCGCCAGCAGCCAGGGAACGACGGATACGCAGTATTTT. Encoded protein: CASSQGTTDTQYF.

The V gene is TRBV5-4, the J gene TRBJ2-7; TRBD1 is a possible D gene (6 bases). CDR1 is SGHNT and CDR2 is YYREEE in the germline V gene (reference sequence). The length of the CDR3 is 14 residues. V shed 3 bases and J shed 4 bases, with 14 bases lying between them. CDR3 DNA: TGTGCCAGCAGCTCGCGCGGCAGGGGATACGAGCAGTACTTC. Residues: CASSSRGRGYEQYF.

V is TRBV5-4 and J is TRBJ1-2; 9 bases are shared with TRBD1. The trim removed 4 bases at V and 4 bases at J, leaving 11 bases unmatched. The germline V gene has CDR1 SGHNT and CDR2 YYREEE (reference sequence). CDR3 size: 16 residues. The CDR3 reads CASSGTGNSAGYGYTF. The CDR3 DNA sequence: TGTGCCAGCAGCGGGACAGGGAATTCTGCTGGCTATGGCTACACCTTC. Together with reference TRBV5-4 and TRBJ1-2, the CDR3 gives the full variable domain: ETGVTQSPTHLIKTRGQQVTLRCSSQSGHNTVSWYQQALGQGPQFIFQYYREEENGRGNFPPRFSGLQFPNYSSELNVNALELDDSALYLCASSGTGNSAGYGYTFGSGTRLTVV.

This chain joins TRBV7-6 and TRBJ2-2, with D possibly TRBD2 on 5 matching bases. Germline V gene lookup returns CDR1 SGHVS and CDR2 FNYEAQ. The CDR3 loop spans 13 amino acids. The germline V and J ends were trimmed by 9 bases and 4 bases, with 12 bases remaining between them. DNA of the CDR3: TGTGCCAGTGAAAGAGAGGGCACCGGGGAGCTGTTTTTT. Its protein is CASEREGTGELFF.

The J gene is TRBJ2-4, the V gene TRBV3-1 (or the pseudogene TRBV3-2), with 7 bases fitting TRBD1. Losses at the gene ends were 0 bases for V and 3 bases for J; bases not matched to a gene: 8. Germline assignment: CDR1 LGHDT and CDR2 YNNKEL (reference sequence). The CDR3 is 17 residues long. CDR3 residues: CASSQEGTASYKNIQYF. CDR3 coding DNA: TGTGCCAGCAGCCAAGAAGGGACAGCGTCTTACAAAAACATTCAGTACTTC.

The CDR3 nucleotides are TGCGCCAGCAGCCAACCAACCGGGACAGGGAATTCACCCCTCCACTTT. It encodes CASSQPTGTGNSPLHF. V and J are TRBV4-1 and TRBJ1-6; 9 nucleotides match TRBD1. The CDR3 runs to 16 residues. The V segment lost 2 bases and the J segment 7 bases; nucleotides outside the gene matches: 6. Germline CDR1 reads MGHRA; CDR2 reads YSYEKL.

The chain joins TRBV7-2 to TRBJ2-1, with a possible D match to TRBD1 (6 bases). The CDR3 runs 17 residues. V lost 4 bases and J lost 3, with 19 bases in between. The germline V gene encodes CDR1 SGHTA and CDR2 FQGNSA. Here the CDR3 DNA reads TGTGCCAGCAGCTCTCGGACAGTTTTGTGGGACTACAATGAGCAGTTCTTC. It is translated as CASSSRTVLWDYNEQFF.

This chain uses TRBV7-2 with TRBJ1-5; TRBD1 is a possible D gene (5 bases). The CDR3 is 14 residues long. From germline, CDR1 is SGHTA and CDR2 FQGNSA. V lost 3 bases and J 2 bases, leaving 8 bases between the germline ends. The CDR3 loop reads CASSLGLGNQPQHF. The CDR3 DNA is TGTGCCAGCAGCTTGGGACTCGGCAATCAGCCCCAGCATTTT.

The rearrangement links TRBV6-5 to TRBJ1-2; the match to TRBD1 covers 7 bases. The CDR3 runs to 14 residues. The germline gives CDR1 MNHEY, CDR2 SVGAGI. The V gene end was trimmed by 6 bases and the J gene end by 6 bases; junction bases not matched to a gene: 10. CDR3 region: CASSLTGAVDGYTF. Written as DNA, the CDR3 is TGTGCCAGCAGCCTCACAGGGGCCGTCGATGGCTACACCTTC.

For this clone: The same CDR3 also results from other DNA sequences found in this sample. The V gene is TRBV19, the J gene TRBJ2-3; possible D gene TRBD2, 6 bases. V lost 5 bases and J 3 bases, leaving 12 bases between the germline ends. In germline, CDR1 is LNHDA, CDR2 SQIVND (reference sequence). The CDR3 covers 14 residues. As DNA, the CDR3 is TGTGCCAGTAGTCCCACCGGGACTACAGATACGCAGTATTTT. Translating it yields CASSPTGTTDTQYF.

The chain uses TRBV27 and TRBJ2-6; the D gene is possibly TRBD1 (5 bases). The CDR3 consists of 17 residues. Germline V gene data show CDR1 as MNHEY and CDR2 as SMNVEV (reference sequence). Between the trimmed V and J ends, which lost 5 bases and 0 bases, there was a span of 14 bases. Here the CDR3 DNA reads TGTGCCAGCAGTCGTCTCGGACAAAGCTCTGGGGCCAACGTCCTGACTTTC. Protein: CASSRLGQSSGANVLTF.

V and J are TRBV4-1 and TRBJ2-3, with TRBD2 identical over 9 bases. The germline V gene encodes CDR1 MGHRA and CDR2 YSYEKL. V was pared by 2 bases and J by 2 bases, with 11 bases of the junction left unmatched. This CDR3 contains 18 residues. CDR3 sequence: CASSQTVGGGAPTDTQYF. In DNA, the CDR3 is TGCGCCAGCAGCCAAACGGTTGGCGGGGGGGCCCCCACAGATACGCAGTATTTT.

The rearrangement links TRBV9 to TRBJ1-2, with a weak D call TRBD1 (6 bases). Germline V lookup: CDR1 SGDLS, CDR2 YYNGEE. The CDR3 spans 13 residues. Trimming removed 2 bases from V and 4 bases from J, with 9 bases in between. The CDR3 sequence is CASSVGGGYGYTF. The CDR3 bases are TGTGCCAGCAGCGTGGGAGGGGGCTATGGCTACACCTTC.

This clone was seen a handful of times. V is TRBV5-8 and J is TRBJ2-2; a possible D gene is TRBD1 (5 bases). CDR3 length: 14 amino acids. The germline V gene has CDR1 SGHTS and CDR2 YDEGEE. Deletions cut 1 base from V and 4 bases from J, with 8 bases between. The CDR3 sequence is CASSLLGRTGELFF. The CDR3 nucleotides are TGTGCCAGCAGCTTGTTGGGGCGCACCGGGGAGCTGTTTTTT. The full variable domain, its missing parts supplied by reference TRBV5-8 and TRBJ2-2, is EAGVTQSPTHLIKTRGQQATLRCSPISGHTSVYWYQQALGLGLQFLLWYDEGEERNRGNFPPRFSGRQFPNYSSELNVNALELEDSALYLCASSLLGRTGELFFGEGSRLTVL.

This rearrangement joins TRBV5-1 to TRBJ2-7; D is unresolved. The CDR3 has 12 residues. The germline CDR1 and CDR2 sequences are SGHRS and YFSETQ. Trimming shortened V by 2 bases and J by 5 bases, and 8 bases separated the two germline ends. The CDR3 is CASSLLANEQYF. Here the CDR3 DNA reads TGCGCCAGCAGCTTACTTGCGAACGAGCAGTACTTC. Filled out from reference TRBV5-1 and TRBJ2-7, the complete variable domain reads KAGVTQTPRYLIKTRGQQVTLSCSPISGHRSVSWYQQTPGQGLQFLFEYFSETQRNKGNFPGRFSGRQFSNSRSEMNVSTLELGDSALYLCASSLLANEQYFGPGTRLTVT.